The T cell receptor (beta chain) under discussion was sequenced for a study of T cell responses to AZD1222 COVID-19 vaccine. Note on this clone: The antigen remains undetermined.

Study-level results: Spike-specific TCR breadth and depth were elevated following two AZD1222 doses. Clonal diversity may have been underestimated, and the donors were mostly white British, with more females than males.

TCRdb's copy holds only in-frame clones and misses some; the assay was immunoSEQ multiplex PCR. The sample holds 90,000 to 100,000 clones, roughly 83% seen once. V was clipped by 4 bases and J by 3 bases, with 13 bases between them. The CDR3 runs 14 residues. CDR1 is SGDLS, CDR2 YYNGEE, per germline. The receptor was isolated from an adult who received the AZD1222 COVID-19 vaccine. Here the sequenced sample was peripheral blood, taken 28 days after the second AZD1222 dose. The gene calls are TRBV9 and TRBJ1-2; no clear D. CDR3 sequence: CASSPRGSDYGYTF. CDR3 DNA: TGTGCCAGCAGCCCGCGCGGGTCGGACTATGGCTACACCTTC.